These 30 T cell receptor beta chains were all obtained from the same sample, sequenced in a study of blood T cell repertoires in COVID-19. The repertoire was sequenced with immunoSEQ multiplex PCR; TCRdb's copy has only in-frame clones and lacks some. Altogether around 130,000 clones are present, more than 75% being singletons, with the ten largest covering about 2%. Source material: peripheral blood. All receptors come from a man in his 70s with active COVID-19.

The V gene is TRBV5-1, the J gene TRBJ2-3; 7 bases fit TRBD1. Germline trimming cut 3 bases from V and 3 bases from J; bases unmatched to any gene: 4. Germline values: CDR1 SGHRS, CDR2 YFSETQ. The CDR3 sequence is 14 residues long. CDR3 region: CASSYGQETDTQYF. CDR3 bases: TGCGCCAGCAGCTATGGACAGGAAACAGATACGCAGTATTTT.

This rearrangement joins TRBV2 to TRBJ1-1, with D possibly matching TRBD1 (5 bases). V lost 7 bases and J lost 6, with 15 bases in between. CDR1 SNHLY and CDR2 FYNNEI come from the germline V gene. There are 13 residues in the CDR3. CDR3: CASTRQEGAEAFF. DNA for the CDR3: TGTGCCAGCACACGGCAGGAAGGGGCTGAAGCTTTCTTT.

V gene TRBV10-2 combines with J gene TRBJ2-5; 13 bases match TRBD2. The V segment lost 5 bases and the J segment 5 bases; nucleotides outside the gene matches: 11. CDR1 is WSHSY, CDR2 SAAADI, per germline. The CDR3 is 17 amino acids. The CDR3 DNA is TGCGCCAGCAGTCTTACCGGGACTAGCGGGAATCGGGAGACCCAGTACTTC. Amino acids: CASSLTGTSGNRETQYF.

The CDR3 DNA sequence: TGTGCCAGCAGCTGGGGACAGTTTACCACTGAAGCTTTCTTT. The encoded protein is CASSWGQFTTEAFF. This rearrangement joins TRBV9 to TRBJ1-1, with 7 bases identical to TRBD1. With 4 bases clipped from V and 4 bases from J, the junction kept 7 bases outside the gene matches. Germline CDR1 is SGDLS and CDR2 is YYNGEE. This CDR3 has 14 amino acids.

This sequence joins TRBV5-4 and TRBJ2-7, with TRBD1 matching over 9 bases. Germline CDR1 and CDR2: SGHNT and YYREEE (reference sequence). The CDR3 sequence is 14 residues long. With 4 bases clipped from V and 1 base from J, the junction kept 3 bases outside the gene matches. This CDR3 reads CASSKDRGSYEQYF. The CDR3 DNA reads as TGTGCCAGCAGCAAGGACAGGGGATCCTACGAGCAGTACTTC.

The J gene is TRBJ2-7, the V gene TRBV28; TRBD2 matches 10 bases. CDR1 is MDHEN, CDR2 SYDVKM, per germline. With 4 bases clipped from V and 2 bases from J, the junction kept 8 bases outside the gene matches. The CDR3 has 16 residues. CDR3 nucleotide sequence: TGTGCCAGCAGTTCGTTAGCGGGAGGCGACCCCTACGAGCAGTACTTC. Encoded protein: CASSSLAGGDPYEQYF.

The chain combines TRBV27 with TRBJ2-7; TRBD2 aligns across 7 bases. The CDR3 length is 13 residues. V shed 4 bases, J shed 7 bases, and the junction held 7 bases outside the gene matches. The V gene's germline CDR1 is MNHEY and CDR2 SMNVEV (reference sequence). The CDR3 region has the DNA TGTGCCAGCAGTTACCCTTCGGGAGGTGAGCAGTACTTC. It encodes CASSYPSGGEQYF.

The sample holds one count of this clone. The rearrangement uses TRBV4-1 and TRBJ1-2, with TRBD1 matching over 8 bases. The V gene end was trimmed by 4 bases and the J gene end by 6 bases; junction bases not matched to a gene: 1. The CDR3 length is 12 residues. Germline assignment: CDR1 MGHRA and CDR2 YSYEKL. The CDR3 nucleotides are TGCGCCAGCAGCCCGACAGGGGATGGCTACACCTTC. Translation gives CASSPTGDGYTF.

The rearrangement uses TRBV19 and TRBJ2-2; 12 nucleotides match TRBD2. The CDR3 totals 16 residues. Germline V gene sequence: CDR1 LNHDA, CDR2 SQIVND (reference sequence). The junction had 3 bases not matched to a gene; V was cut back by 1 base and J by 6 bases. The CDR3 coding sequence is TGTGCCAGTAGTATAGGACTAGCGGGAGAAGCCGGGGAGCTGTTTTTT. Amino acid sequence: CASSIGLAGEAGELFF.

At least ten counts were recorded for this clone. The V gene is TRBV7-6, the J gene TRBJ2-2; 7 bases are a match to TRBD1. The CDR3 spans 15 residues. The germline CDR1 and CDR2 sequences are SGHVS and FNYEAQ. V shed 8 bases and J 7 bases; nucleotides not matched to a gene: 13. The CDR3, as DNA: TGTGCCAGCGGTGGGACAGACACTTACGACGGGGAGCTGTTTTTT. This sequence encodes CASGGTDTYDGELFF.

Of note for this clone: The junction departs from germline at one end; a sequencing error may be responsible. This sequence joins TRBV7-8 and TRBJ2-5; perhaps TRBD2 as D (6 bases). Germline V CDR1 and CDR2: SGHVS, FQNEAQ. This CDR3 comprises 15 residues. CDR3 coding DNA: TGTGCCAGCACCTTACGGACTGGGAGGTATGAGACCCAGTACTTC. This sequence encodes CASTLRTGRYETQYF.

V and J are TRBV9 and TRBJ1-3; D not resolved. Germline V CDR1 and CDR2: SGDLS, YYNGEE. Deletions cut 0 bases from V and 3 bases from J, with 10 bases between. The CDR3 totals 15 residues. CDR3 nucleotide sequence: TGTGCCAGCAGCGTAGACGGTTCGGTTGGAAACACCATATATTTT. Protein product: CASSVDGSVGNTIYF.

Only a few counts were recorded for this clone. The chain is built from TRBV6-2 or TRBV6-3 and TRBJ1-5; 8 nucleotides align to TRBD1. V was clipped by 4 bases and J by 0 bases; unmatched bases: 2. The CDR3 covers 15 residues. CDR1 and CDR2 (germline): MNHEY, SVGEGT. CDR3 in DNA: TGTGCCAGCAGTTTGGGACAGGTTAGCAATCAGCCCCAGCATTTT. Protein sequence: CASSLGQVSNQPQHF.

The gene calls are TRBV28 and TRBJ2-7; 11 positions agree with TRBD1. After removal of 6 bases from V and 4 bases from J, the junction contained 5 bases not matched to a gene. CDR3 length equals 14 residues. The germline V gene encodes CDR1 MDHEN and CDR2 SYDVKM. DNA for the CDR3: TGTGCCAGCAGGGACAGGGGGCCTATTTACGAGCAGTACTTC. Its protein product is CASRDRGPIYEQYF.

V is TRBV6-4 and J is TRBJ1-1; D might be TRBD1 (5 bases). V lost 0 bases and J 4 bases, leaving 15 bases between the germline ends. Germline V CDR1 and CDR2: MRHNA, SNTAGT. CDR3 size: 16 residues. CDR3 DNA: TGTGCCAGCAGTGACTCTCCCGGGGGTCTGATCACTGAAGCTTTCTTT. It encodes CASSDSPGGLITEAFF.

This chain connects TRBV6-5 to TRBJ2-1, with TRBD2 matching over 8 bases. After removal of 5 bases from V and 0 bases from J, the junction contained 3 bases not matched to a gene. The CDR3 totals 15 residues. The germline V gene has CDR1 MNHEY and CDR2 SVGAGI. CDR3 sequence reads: CASSRSGTSYNEQFF. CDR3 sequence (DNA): TGTGCCAGCAGTCGTAGCGGGACCTCCTACAATGAGCAGTTCTTC.

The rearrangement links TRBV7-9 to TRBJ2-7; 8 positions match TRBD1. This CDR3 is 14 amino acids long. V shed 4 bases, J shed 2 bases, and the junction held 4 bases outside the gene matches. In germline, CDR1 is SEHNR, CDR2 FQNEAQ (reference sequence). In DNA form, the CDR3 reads TGTGCCAGCAGCTCCCGGGACAGGACCTACGAGCAGTACTTC. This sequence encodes CASSSRDRTYEQYF.

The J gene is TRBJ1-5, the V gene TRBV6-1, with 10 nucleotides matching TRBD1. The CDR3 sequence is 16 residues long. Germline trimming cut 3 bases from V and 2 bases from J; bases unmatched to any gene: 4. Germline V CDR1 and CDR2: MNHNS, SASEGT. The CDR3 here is CASSDGGTGGNQPQHF. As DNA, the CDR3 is TGTGCCAGCAGTGATGGCGGGACAGGGGGCAATCAGCCCCAGCATTTT.

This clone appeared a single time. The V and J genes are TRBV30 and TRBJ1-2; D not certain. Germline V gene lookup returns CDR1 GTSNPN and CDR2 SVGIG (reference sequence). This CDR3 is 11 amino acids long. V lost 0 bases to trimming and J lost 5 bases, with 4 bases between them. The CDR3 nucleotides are TGTGCCTGGAGTGTACAGTATGGCTACACCTTC. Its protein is CAWSVQYGYTF.

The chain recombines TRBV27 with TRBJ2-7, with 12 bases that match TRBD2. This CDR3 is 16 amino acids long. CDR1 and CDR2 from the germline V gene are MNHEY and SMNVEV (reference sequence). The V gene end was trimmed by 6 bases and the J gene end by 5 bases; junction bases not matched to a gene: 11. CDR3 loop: CASRRSPGLAGHEQYF. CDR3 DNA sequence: TGTGCCAGCAGGCGGTCCCCGGGACTAGCGGGCCACGAGCAGTACTTC.

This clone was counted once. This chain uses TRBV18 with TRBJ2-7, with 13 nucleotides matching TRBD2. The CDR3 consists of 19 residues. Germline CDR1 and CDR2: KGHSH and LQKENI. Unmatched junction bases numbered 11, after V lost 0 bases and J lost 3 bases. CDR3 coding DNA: TGTGCCAGCTCACCACCTGGACTAGCGGGAGCAGCCGCCGTCTACGAGCAGTACTTC. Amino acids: CASSPPGLAGAAAVYEQYF. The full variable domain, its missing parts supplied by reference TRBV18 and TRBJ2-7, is NAGVMQNPRHLVRRRGQEARLRCSPMKGHSHVYWYRQLPEEGLKFMVYLQKENIIDESGMPKERFSAEFPKEGPSILRIQQVVRGDSAAYFCASSPPGLAGAAAVYEQYFGPGTRLTVT.

CDR3 nucleotides: TGTGCCAGCAGCTTGGCCAGGGGAAACTATGGCTACACCTTC. Amino acids: CASSLARGNYGYTF. The chain combines TRBV5-6 with TRBJ1-2; D possibly corresponds to TRBD1 (6 bases). The CDR3 extends over 14 amino acids. V gave up 0 bases and J gave up 2 bases, with 8 bases separating them. Germline assignment: CDR1 SGHDT and CDR2 YYEEEE.

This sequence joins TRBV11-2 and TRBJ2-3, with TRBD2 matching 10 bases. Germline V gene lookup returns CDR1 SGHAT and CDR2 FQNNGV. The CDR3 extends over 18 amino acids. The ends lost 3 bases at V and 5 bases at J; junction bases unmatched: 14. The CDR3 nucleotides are TGTGCCAGCAGCTTGTCCCCTGTCAGCGGGAGGGAAGGAGATACGCAGTATTTT. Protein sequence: CASSLSPVSGREGDTQYF.

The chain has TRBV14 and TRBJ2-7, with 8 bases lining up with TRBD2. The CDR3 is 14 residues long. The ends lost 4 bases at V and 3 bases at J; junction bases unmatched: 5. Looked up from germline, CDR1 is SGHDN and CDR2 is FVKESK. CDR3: CASSPLAANYEQYF. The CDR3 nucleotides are TGTGCCAGCAGCCCACTAGCGGCAAACTACGAGCAGTACTTC.

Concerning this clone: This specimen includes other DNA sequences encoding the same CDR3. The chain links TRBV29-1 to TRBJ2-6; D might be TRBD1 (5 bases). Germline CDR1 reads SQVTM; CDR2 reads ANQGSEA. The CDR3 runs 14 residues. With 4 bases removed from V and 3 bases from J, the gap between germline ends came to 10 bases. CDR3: CSVVGASGANVLTF. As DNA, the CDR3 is TGCAGCGTTGTTGGGGCCAGTGGGGCCAACGTCCTGACTTTC.

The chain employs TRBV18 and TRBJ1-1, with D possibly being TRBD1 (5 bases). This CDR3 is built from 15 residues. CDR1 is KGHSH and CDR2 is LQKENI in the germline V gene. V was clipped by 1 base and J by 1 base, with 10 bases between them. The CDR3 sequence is CASSPRGGENTEAFF. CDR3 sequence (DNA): TGTGCCAGCTCACCACGGGGGGGGGAGAACACTGAAGCTTTCTTT.

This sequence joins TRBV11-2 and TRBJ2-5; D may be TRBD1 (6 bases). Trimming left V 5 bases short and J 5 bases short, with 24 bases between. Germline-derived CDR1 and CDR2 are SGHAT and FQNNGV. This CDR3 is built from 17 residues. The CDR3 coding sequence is TGTGCCAGCAGCCACGGCGCAGGGGCCGATAGGGATGAGACCCAGTACTTC. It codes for CASSHGAGADRDETQYF.

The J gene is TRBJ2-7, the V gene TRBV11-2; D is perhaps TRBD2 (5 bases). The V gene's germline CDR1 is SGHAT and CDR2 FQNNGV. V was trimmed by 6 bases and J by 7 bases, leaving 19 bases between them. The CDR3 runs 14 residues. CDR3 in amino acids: CASSRLTLRLEQYF. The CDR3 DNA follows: TGTGCCAGCAGTCGACTAACCCTCCGGTTAGAGCAGTACTTC.

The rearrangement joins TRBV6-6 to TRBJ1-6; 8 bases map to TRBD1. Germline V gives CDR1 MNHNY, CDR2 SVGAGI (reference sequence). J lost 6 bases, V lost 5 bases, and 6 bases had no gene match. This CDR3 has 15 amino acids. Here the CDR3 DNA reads TGTGCCAGCAGTACTACAGGGGGGGGTAATTCACCCCTCCACTTT. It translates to CASSTTGGGNSPLHF.

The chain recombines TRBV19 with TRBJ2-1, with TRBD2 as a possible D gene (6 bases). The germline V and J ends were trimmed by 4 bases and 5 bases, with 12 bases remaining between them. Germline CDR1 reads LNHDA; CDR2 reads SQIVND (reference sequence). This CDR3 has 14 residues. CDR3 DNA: TGTGCCAGTAGTACATCCGGGGGAAACAATGAGCAGTTCTTC. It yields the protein CASSTSGGNNEQFF. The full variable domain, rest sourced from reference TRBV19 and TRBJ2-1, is DGGITQSPKYLFRKEGQNVTLSCEQNLNHDAMYWYRQDPGQGLRLIYYSQIVNDFQKGDIAEGYSVSREKKESFPLTVTSAQKNPTAFYLCASSTSGGNNEQFFGPGTRLTVL.